This T cell receptor (beta chain) is drawn from a study of blood T cell repertoires in COVID-19. Study overall: Sample material is recorded as cDNA or gDNA derived from T cells, B-cell-depleted T cells, or PBMCs.

Source study methods: Estimation of nucleated cell counts relied on the amplification of reference gene primers. The protocol was immunoSEQ multiplex PCR, while the TCRdb copy is restricted to in-frame clones and leaves out a portion. The DNA gave D and trimming, while V, J and clone size come from that table. The sample holds fewer than 250,000 clones, roughly 80% seen once. The germline V gene encodes CDR1 LGHDT and CDR2 YNNKEL (reference sequence). V shed 4 bases and J 1 base; nucleotides not matched to a gene: 7. The CDR3 is 16 residues long. This clonotype was obtained from a woman aged 65 to 85 with acute or convalescent COVID-19. Sequenced material: peripheral blood. The chain employs TRBV3-1 (or the pseudogene TRBV3-2) and TRBJ2-7, with 10 bases aligning to TRBD2. The DNA of the CDR3 is TGTGCCAGCAGCCCTATCACTAGCGGGGTGTCCTACGAGCAGTACTTC. This codes for CASSPITSGVSYEQYF.